The rows below give T cell receptor beta chains drawn from one sample of a study of blood T cell repertoires in COVID-19. Using immunoSEQ multiplex PCR, the repertoire was profiled, and TCRdb retains in-frame clones only, with some absent. Of some 110,000 clones listed, roughly 88% are singletons. Sequencing used peripheral blood. Receptor source: a woman in her 70s with acute or convalescent COVID-19. CDR3s include the opening cysteine and the closing phenylalanine or tryptophan. The D gene is left open where the match is weak. Clone size appears in some rows only: once, few, many, or a class for an expanded clone.

D	V	size	J	DNA	CDR3
TRBD2	TRBV2	NA	TRBJ2-5	TGTGCCAGCAGTGCTGGACTAGCGGCGACGAGGGGGGAGACCCAGTACTTC	CASSAGLAATRGETQYF
TRBD2	TRBV10-3	NA	TRBJ2-1	TGTGCCATCAGTGAGTCGGGAGCGGGAGGTCAATCCAATGAGCAGTTCTTC	CAISESGAGGQSNEQFF
TRBD2	TRBV7-3	NA	TRBJ2-2	TGTGCCAGCAGCTTAAGGCCCAGACTAGCGGGATCCACCGGGGAGCTGTTTTTT	CASSLRPRLAGSTGELFF
NA	TRBV27	NA	TRBJ2-5	TGTGCCAGCAGTTTAGGTGTCGGGGAGACCCAGTACTTC	CASSLGVGETQYF
TRBD2	TRBV30	few	TRBJ2-7	TGTGCCTGGTCACCGGGACTAGCGGTTCCTTACGAGCAGTACTTC	CAWSPGLAVPYEQYF
NA	TRBV28	NA	TRBJ1-6	TGTGCCAGCACCCGGGGGAGTTCACCCCTCCACTTT	CASTRGSSPLHF
TRBD1	TRBV6-5	NA	TRBJ2-7	TGTGCCAGCAGTTATTACGGGACAGGGGCATACGAGCAGTACTTC	CASSYYGTGAYEQYF
TRBD1	TRBV2	NA	TRBJ2-2	TGTGCCAGCAGTGGGGTACAGGGGGCTAGTTCCGGGGAGCTGTTTTTT	CASSGVQGASSGELFF
NA	TRBV15	NA	TRBJ1-3	TGTGCCACCAGCAGAGATCAGGGGCCTGGAAACACCATATATTTT	CATSRDQGPGNTIYF
TRBD1	TRBV3-1/TRBV3-2	NA	TRBJ2-2	TGTGCCAGCAGCACCCGGACAGGGACCGGGGAGCTGTTTTTT	CASSTRTGTGELFF
TRBD1	TRBV5-1	NA	TRBJ2-7	TGCGTCAGCAGCTTGGTACAGGGGCCTTTGGGGCAGTACTTC	CVSSLVQGPLGQYF
TRBD1	TRBV4-2	NA	TRBJ1-2	TGTGCCAGCAGCCAGGAAGGGACAGTTTCTAACTATGGCTACACCTTC	CASSQEGTVSNYGYTF
TRBD1	TRBV28	NA	TRBJ2-7	TGTGCCAGCAGTACCGGACAGGGGTTACTCGAGCAGTACTTC	CASSTGQGLLEQYF
TRBD2	TRBV29-1	NA	TRBJ2-1	TGCAGCGTCCCCGGGACTAGCGGGAACCCTAGAGGGGGCTTCTACAATGAGCAGTTCTTC	CSVPGTSGNPRGGFYNEQFF
NA	TRBV9	NA	TRBJ1-5	TGTGCCAGCAGCGTAGGGAGGGGACAGCCCCAGCATTTT	CASSVGRGQPQHF
NA	TRBV21-1	NA	TRBJ1-5	TGTGCCAGCAGCCCTGACCCGAGAGGGAATCAGCCCCAGCATTTT	CASSPDPRGNQPQHF
NA	TRBV6-6	few	TRBJ2-7	TGTGCCAGCAGTCGGGAGAGGGCCCACGAGCAGTACTTC	CASSRERAHEQYF
NA	TRBV6-1	NA	TRBJ1-2	TGTGCCAGTCGGGAGGAGGGGCTGGGTGGCTACACCTTC	CASREEGLGGYTF
TRBD1	TRBV7-8	NA	TRBJ1-1	TGTGCCAGCAGCCTCCCGGGGACAGTGAACACTGAAGCTTTCTTT	CASSLPGTVNTEAFF
TRBD2	TRBV28	NA	TRBJ2-1	TGTGCCAGCAGCCAAGGGACTAGCAGCTCCTACAATGAGCAGTTCTTC	CASSQGTSSSYNEQFF
NA	TRBV30	NA	TRBJ1-6	TGTGCCTGGAGTGTGGACACTAATTCACCCCTCCACTTT	CAWSVDTNSPLHF
NA	TRBV4-1	once	TRBJ2-4	TGCGCCAGCAGCCAACAAATAGCCAAAAACATTCAGTACTTC	CASSQQIAKNIQYF
NA	TRBV5-1	once	TRBJ2-2	TGCGCCAGCAGAGGACAGAACACCGGGGAGCTGTTTTTT	CASRGQNTGELFF
TRBD2	TRBV6-6	once	TRBJ2-7	TGTGCCAGCAGTTACGAGGGAGGGCGCGGCGAGCAGTACTTC	CASSYEGGRGEQYF
TRBD1	TRBV28	NA	TRBJ2-7	TGTGCCAGCAGCACTCCGCCGGGACAGACAGGGTTCTACGAGCAGTACTTC	CASSTPPGQTGFYEQYF
TRBD1	TRBV7-3	NA	TRBJ1-2	TGTGCCAGCAGCTTAAATTCCCTGACAGGGAACGGCTACACCTTC	CASSLNSLTGNGYTF
TRBD1	TRBV5-6	NA	TRBJ1-2	TGTGCCAGCAGCTTAGCCGCAGGGGGTGGCTACACCTTC	CASSLAAGGGYTF
TRBD1	TRBV7-3	few	TRBJ2-6	TGTGCCAGCAGCTTAAGGCAAGGGGGCGCCCCTGGGGCCAACGTCCTGACTTTC	CASSLRQGGAPGANVLTF
TRBD1	TRBV9	NA	TRBJ2-2	TGTGCCAGCAGCGTCCAACAGGGGGCGCAGGGGGAGCTGTTTTTT	CASSVQQGAQGELFF
TRBD2	TRBV15	NA	TRBJ2-1	TGTGCCACCAGCAGAGGGAAGGCGGGGGGGGACAATGAGCAGTTCTTC	CATSRGKAGGDNEQFF
TRBD1	TRBV5-4	NA	TRBJ1-6	TGTGCCAGCAGCTCCCTGACAGGGGATTCACCCCTCCACTTT	CASSSLTGDSPLHF
NA	TRBV29-1	NA	TRBJ1-1	TGCAGCGTGAAGACAGGTGAAGCTTTCTTT	CSVKTGEAFF
NA	TRBV28	NA	TRBJ1-6	TGTGCCAGCTATGGAGATCGGGTTTCACCCCTCCACTTT	CASYGDRVSPLHF
NA	TRBV14	once	TRBJ1-1	TGTGCCAGCAGCCAAGAGCAGATCTCTGAAGCTTTCTTT	CASSQEQISEAFF
NA	TRBV19	NA	TRBJ1-2	TGTGCCAGTAGTATCCGGGGGGCAGGCGGCTACACCTTC	CASSIRGAGGYTF
TRBD2	TRBV11-2	NA	TRBJ2-1	TGTGCCAGCAGGATTGCTAGCGGAGGCCTTTACAATGAGCAGTTCTTC	CASRIASGGLYNEQFF
NA	TRBV2	NA	TRBJ2-1	TGTGCCAGCAGTGGGACTTCGCCTCTTATTTACAATGAGCAGTTCTTC	CASSGTSPLIYNEQFF
NA	TRBV19	NA	TRBJ1-5	TGTGCCAGTAGTATCATGCCGAGCAGCAATCAGCCCCAGCATTTT	CASSIMPSSNQPQHF
TRBD1	TRBV5-1	NA	TRBJ1-1	TGCGCCAGCAGCCCAGGACAGGGGATGAACACTGAAGCTTTCTTT	CASSPGQGMNTEAFF
NA	TRBV5-8	NA	TRBJ2-4	TGTGCCAGCAGCTTGGGCAGGGTCCCGCCAAGGGGCATTCAGTACTTC	CASSLGRVPPRGIQYF
TRBD2	TRBV15	once	TRBJ2-5	TGTGCCACCAGCGGGAGCGGGGGCGGGGAGACCCAGTACTTC	CATSGSGGGETQYF
TRBD2	TRBV6-5	NA	TRBJ2-1	TGTGCCAGCAGTTACTACTTCGGGACTAGGGACAATGAGCAGTTCTTC	CASSYYFGTRDNEQFF
NA	TRBV3-1/TRBV3-2	NA	TRBJ2-1	TGTGCCAGCAGCCGCGGCCGCGGCAATGAGCAGTTCTTC	CASSRGRGNEQFF
NA	TRBV3-1/TRBV3-2	few	TRBJ1-4	TGTGCCAGCAGCCTTTCCCTCGGGACTAATGAAAAACTGTTTTTT	CASSLSLGTNEKLFF
TRBD2	TRBV6-6	NA	TRBJ2-2	TGTGCCAGCAGTAGGGGCGGGGGAAGGGATACCGGGGAGCTGTTTTTT	CASSRGGGRDTGELFF
NA	TRBV6-5	NA	TRBJ1-4	TGTGCCAGCTCCCCCGGGAATTCTAATGAAAAACTGTTTTTT	CASSPGNSNEKLFF
NA	TRBV3-1/TRBV3-2	NA	TRBJ2-1	TGTGCCAGCAGCCAAGGGACTTACAATGAGCAGTTCTTC	CASSQGTYNEQFF
TRBD2	TRBV2	NA	TRBJ2-2	TGTGCCAGCAGTGAAACTAGCGGGAGGTACACCGGGGAGCTGTTTTTT	CASSETSGRYTGELFF
TRBD1	TRBV5-8	NA	TRBJ2-7	TGTGCCAGCAGCCGGGACAGGGCCACCTACGAGCAGTACTTC	CASSRDRATYEQYF
TRBD1	TRBV5-1	NA	TRBJ2-1	TGCGCCAGCAGCCCGGACAGGGGAGGGATTAATGAGCAGTTCTTC	CASSPDRGGINEQFF
NA	TRBV15	NA	TRBJ2-2	TGTGCCACCAGCAGAGGAAGAGTTAGCACCGGGGAGCTGTTTTTT	CATSRGRVSTGELFF
NA	TRBV5-1	NA	TRBJ2-1	TGCGCCAGCAGCTCAGGGCAGAACAATGAGCAGTTCTTC	CASSSGQNNEQFF